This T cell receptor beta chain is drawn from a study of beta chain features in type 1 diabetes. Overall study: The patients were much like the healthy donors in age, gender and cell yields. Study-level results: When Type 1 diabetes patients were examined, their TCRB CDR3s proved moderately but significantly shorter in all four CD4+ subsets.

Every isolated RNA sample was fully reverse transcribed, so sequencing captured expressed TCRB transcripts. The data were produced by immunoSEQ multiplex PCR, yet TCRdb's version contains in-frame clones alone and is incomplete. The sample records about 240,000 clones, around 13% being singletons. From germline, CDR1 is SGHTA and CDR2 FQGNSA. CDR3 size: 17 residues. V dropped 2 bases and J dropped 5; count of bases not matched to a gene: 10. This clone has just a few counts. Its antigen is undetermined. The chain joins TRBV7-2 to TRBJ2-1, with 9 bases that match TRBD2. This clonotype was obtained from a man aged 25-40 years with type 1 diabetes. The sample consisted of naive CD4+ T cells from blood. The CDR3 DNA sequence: TGTGCCAGCAGCTTAAAGGTGACTAGCGGTAGGCACAATGAGCAGTTCTTC. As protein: CASSLKVTSGRHNEQFF.